These 22 T cell receptor beta chains were all obtained from the same sample, sequenced in a study of OX40 agonist ivuxolimab in advanced cancers. The repertoire was sequenced with immunoSEQ multiplex PCR; TCRdb's copy has only in-frame clones and lacks some. The sample includes roughly 11,000 clones, roughly 84% of them seen just once. Here the sequenced sample was CD4+ or CD8+ T cells sorted from blood, taken in a trial of the OX40 agonist ivuxolimab. These receptors came from an adult with an advanced solid tumor such as melanoma, head and neck, liver or kidney cancer.

This clone was detected once. The chain has TRBV13 and TRBJ1-1; D not certain. Trimming stripped 2 bases from V and 0 bases from J, with 10 bases between. Germline V gene lookup returns CDR1 PRHDT and CDR2 FYEKMQ (reference sequence). The CDR3 runs 15 residues. This CDR3 is CASSLNRFMNTEAFF. In DNA, the CDR3 is TGTGCCAGCAGCTTAAACAGATTCATGAACACTGAAGCTTTCTTT. Full variable domain (outside the CDR3, taken from reference TRBV13 and TRBJ1-1): AAGVIQSPRHLIKEKRETATLKCYPIPRHDTVYWYQQGPGQDPQFLISFYEKMQSDKGSIPDRFSAQQFSDYHSELNMSSLELGDSALYFCASSLNRFMNTEAFFGQGTRLTVV.

V gene TRBV4-1 combines with J gene TRBJ1-2; D call uncertain. Trimming left V 0 bases short and J 12 bases short, with 11 bases between. The length of the CDR3 is 12 residues. The germline V gene has CDR1 MGHRA and CDR2 YSYEKL. The CDR3 nucleotides read TGCGCCAGCAGCCAAGAGAACGGATTCCACACCTTC. Amino acid sequence: CASSQENGFHTF.

CDR3 bases: TGCGCCAGCAGCCAAACGAGCAGGGTAAGGTACTATGGCTACACCTTC. It yields the protein CASSQTSRVRYYGYTF. The chain recombines TRBV4-1 with TRBJ1-2; the D gene is possibly TRBD1 (5 bases). Looked up from germline, CDR1 is MGHRA and CDR2 is YSYEKL. This CDR3 comprises 16 residues. Trimming stripped 2 bases from V and 3 bases from J, with 16 bases between.

Remarks on this clone: A read error may be the cause here, since a much bigger clone is one base away. This sample includes further DNA sequences coding for the same CDR3. The genes are TRBV7-2 and TRBJ2-3, with D possibly being TRBD2 (6 bases). The ends were cut back, 2 bases at V and 6 bases at J, with 15 bases in the middle. This CDR3 is built from 15 residues. The V gene's germline CDR1 is SGHTA and CDR2 FQGNSA. The CDR3 region is CASSLSGGAGDTQYF. CDR3 nucleotide sequence: TGTGCCAGCAGCTTAAGTGGAGGGGCGGGGGATACGCAGTATTTT.

This chain connects TRBV6-1 to TRBJ1-5; D is possibly TRBD1 (6 bases). CDR1 and CDR2 (germline): MNHNS, SASEGT. Deletions cut 0 bases from V and 1 base from J, with 10 bases between. CDR3 length: 16 residues. The CDR3 DNA follows: TGTGCCAGCAGTGAAGCGCCAGGGGAAAGCAATCAGCCCCAGCATTTT. It specifies CASSEAPGESNQPQHF.

V is TRBV4-3 and J is TRBJ1-2, with 8 bases fitting TRBD1. CDR3 length: 15 residues. Germline V gives CDR1 LGHNA, CDR2 YSLEER. The V gene end was trimmed by 0 bases and the J gene end by 4 bases; junction bases not matched to a gene: 4. The CDR3 reads CASSQDWQGAYGYTF. For the CDR3, the DNA is TGCGCCAGCAGCCAAGATTGGCAGGGGGCCTATGGCTACACCTTC.

This chain uses TRBV30 with TRBJ2-3; TRBD2 agrees at 8 bases. This CDR3 spans 14 amino acids. V was clipped by 0 bases and J by 3 bases; unmatched bases: 2. In germline, CDR1 is GTSNPN, CDR2 SVGIG (reference sequence). The CDR3 region is CAWSVSGSTDTQYF. Here the CDR3 DNA reads TGTGCCTGGAGTGTAAGCGGGAGTACAGATACGCAGTATTTT.

By share, this clone counts as medium-sized. The chain uses TRBV28 and TRBJ1-6; 10 bases fit TRBD1. The CDR3 runs 15 residues. V trimming: 6 bases; J trimming: 5 bases; junction bases outside the gene matches: 4. The germline V gene encodes CDR1 MDHEN and CDR2 SYDVKM. Here the CDR3 DNA reads TGTGCCAGCAGGCTGACAGGGGGCGATAATTCACCCCTCCACTTT. It specifies CASRLTGGDNSPLHF. The variable domain in full, with the rest retrieved from reference TRBV28 and TRBJ1-6, is DVKVTQSSRYLVKRTGEKVFLECVQDMDHENMFWYRQDPGLGLRLIYFSYDVKMKEKGDIPEGYSVSREKKERFSLILESASTNQTSMYLCASRLTGGDNSPLHFGNGTRLTVT.

The genes are TRBV7-6 and TRBJ1-4; no reliable D call. Germline loops: CDR1 SGHVS, CDR2 FNYEAQ. The CDR3 sequence is 15 residues long. Trimming took 3 bases from V and 3 from J, leaving 11 bases between them. As DNA, the CDR3 is TGTGCCAGCAGCTTCACGTCAGCACCTAATGAAAAACTGTTTTTT. Translated: CASSFTSAPNEKLFF.

This chain links TRBV23-1 with TRBJ2-5; 11 bases are shared with TRBD1. TRBV23-1 is treated as an ORF (open reading frame) with a function not yet certain. The CDR3 is 18 residues long. V shed 0 bases, J shed 5 bases, and the junction held 11 bases outside the gene matches. Here the CDR3 reads CASSQSRGGQGDRETQYF. The DNA of the CDR3 is TGCGCCAGCAGTCAATCCAGGGGGGGACAGGGGGATCGTGAGACCCAGTACTTC.

This clone was detected a few times. This sequence joins TRBV6-5 and TRBJ2-7; D not resolved. The CDR3 totals 13 residues. From germline, CDR1 is MNHEY and CDR2 SVGAGI. V lost 5 bases to trimming and J lost 2 bases, with 10 bases between them. The CDR3 DNA follows: TGTGCCAGCAGTCTAGGGCAAACCTACGAGCAGTACTTC. Protein: CASSLGQTYEQYF.

The DNA of the CDR3 is TGTGCCTGGAGTTTCGGCAGGGGGGACGAGCAGTACTTC. Residues: CAWSFGRGDEQYF. The chain links TRBV30 to TRBJ2-7; TRBD1 might be the D (7 bases). The CDR3 loop spans 13 amino acids. Germline V gene sequence: CDR1 GTSNPN, CDR2 SVGIG (reference sequence). The V and J ends lost 2 bases and 5 bases respectively, with 13 bases between them. Full variable domain (outside the CDR3, taken from reference TRBV30 and TRBJ2-7): SQTIHQWPATLVQPVGSPLSLECTVEGTSNPNLYWYRQAAGRGLQLLFYSVGIGQISSEVPQNLSASRPQDRQFILSSKKLLLSDSGFYLCAWSFGRGDEQYFGPGTRLTVT.

Only one count was recorded for this clone. Other DNA variants within this sample encode the same CDR3. V usage is TRBV6-1 and J usage is TRBJ1-2; D is uncertain. The ends were cut back, 2 bases at V and 2 bases at J, with 3 bases in the middle. In germline, CDR1 is MNHNS, CDR2 SASEGT. CDR3 length: 12 amino acids. The CDR3 bases are TGTGCCAGCAGTGAAAGGAACTATGGCTACACCTTC. This codes for CASSERNYGYTF.

This clone occurred once. The chain has TRBV5-4 and TRBJ1-1; 8 bases fit TRBD1. Germline V gives CDR1 SGHNT, CDR2 YYREEE (reference sequence). Losses at the gene ends were 4 bases for V and 2 bases for J; bases not matched to a gene: 4. The CDR3 extends over 14 amino acids. CDR3: CASSVDRENTEAFF. CDR3 nucleotides: TGTGCCAGCAGCGTGGACAGGGAAAACACTGAAGCTTTCTTT.

The chain uses TRBV15 and TRBJ2-7; 8 bases are shared with TRBD1. V lost 5 bases to trimming and J lost 2 bases; unmatched junction nucleotides: 5. The V gene's germline CDR1 is LNHNV and CDR2 YYDKDF (reference sequence). This CDR3 has 14 amino acids. The CDR3 reads CATSGPGQAYEQYF. The CDR3 nucleotides read TGTGCCACCAGCGGACCGGGACAGGCCTACGAGCAGTACTTC.

In nucleotides, the CDR3 is TGTGCCAGCAGTGATCTACGAGGTGGTCCCCAAGAGACCCAGTACTTC. It encodes CASSDLRGGPQETQYF. The V and J genes are TRBV6-1 and TRBJ2-5, with unresolved D. This CDR3 is built from 16 residues. Germline V CDR1 and CDR2: MNHNS, SASEGT. Trimming took off 3 bases at V and 1 base at J, with 15 bases between the two ends.

This rearrangement joins TRBV7-6 to TRBJ1-5, with D uncertain. CDR3 length equals 12 residues. Trimming shortened V by 2 bases and J by 4 bases, and 3 bases separated the two germline ends. Germline V gene lookup returns CDR1 SGHVS and CDR2 FNYEAQ. The CDR3 spells CASSLLNQPQHF. As DNA, the CDR3 is TGTGCCAGCAGCTTATTGAATCAGCCCCAGCATTTT.

The chain employs TRBV29-1 and TRBJ2-1, with TRBD1 matching 7 bases. This CDR3 has 14 residues. After removal of 5 bases from V and 5 bases from J, the junction contained 9 bases not matched to a gene. CDR1 and CDR2 (germline): SQVTM, ANQGSEA. CDR3 in amino acids: CSVRPGQPNNEQFF. Written as DNA, the CDR3 is TGCAGCGTTCGACCGGGACAGCCAAACAATGAGCAGTTCTTC.

The rearrangement joins TRBV7-2 to TRBJ2-1; no clear D. The CDR3 runs 17 residues. Trimming removed 7 bases at V and 3 bases at J, with 22 bases between. Germline V gene sequence: CDR1 SGHTA, CDR2 FQGNSA. The CDR3 nucleotides read TGTGCCAGCACCGAATCCTTTTCGGGTCCTAGCTACAATGAGCAGTTCTTC. Translating it yields CASTESFSGPSYNEQFF.

The V and J genes are TRBV27 and TRBJ2-1; TRBD1 matches at 9 bases. With 1 base clipped from V and 2 bases from J, the junction kept 9 bases outside the gene matches. CDR1 and CDR2 (germline): MNHEY, SMNVEV (reference sequence). The CDR3 spans 18 residues. In DNA, the CDR3 is TGTGCCAGCAGTTTATATTTCCGACAGGGGGTGCCCTACAATGAGCAGTTCTTC. It yields the protein CASSLYFRQGVPYNEQFF.

This chain connects TRBV19 to TRBJ2-7, with D hard to call. Germline V gives CDR1 LNHDA, CDR2 SQIVND (reference sequence). This CDR3 contains 13 residues. The V end was cut by 3 bases, the J end by 3 bases, with 9 bases between. The CDR3 DNA follows: TGTGCCAGTAGTATGGCACAGCTCTACGAGCAGTACTTC. It specifies CASSMAQLYEQYF.

The V and J genes are TRBV2 and TRBJ2-7; the D call may be TRBD1 or TRBD2 (6 bases each). The CDR3 has 14 amino acids. Germline V CDR1 and CDR2: SNHLY, FYNNEI. The V and J ends lost 6 bases and 5 bases respectively, with 17 bases between them. The CDR3 DNA reads as TGTGCCAGCAGCACCGGGGGCATTCTAGACGAGCAGTACTTC. Protein: CASSTGGILDEQYF. Drawing the rest from reference TRBV2 and TRBJ2-7, the complete variable domain is EPEVTQTPSHQVTQMGQEVILRCVPISNHLYFYWYRQILGQKVEFLVSFYNNEISEKSEIFDDQFSVERPDGSNFTLKIRSTKLEDSAMYFCASSTGGILDEQYFGPGTRLTVT.